This T cell receptor beta chain came from a study of T cell changes during pregnancy in multiple sclerosis. Germline V gene data show CDR1 as MNHEY and CDR2 as SMNVEV (reference sequence). The CDR3 loop spans 13 amino acids. V was trimmed by 7 bases and J by 1 base, leaving 11 bases between them. Only in-frame clones appear in the TCRdb table, and some are missing; sequencing was by immunoSEQ multiplex PCR. The sample consists of about 75,000 clones, around 90% of them appearing once. By share, this clone counts as medium-sized. The chain carries TRBV27 and TRBJ2-7, with D possibly TRBD1 on 5 matching bases. The TCR originated in a female donor in good health, enrolled as a control in a pregnancy study. This material consisted of peripheral blood, taken in the first trimester of pregnancy. CDR3 sequence (DNA): TGTGCCAGCAAGGGGTCACAATCCTACGAGCAGTACTTC. Translated, it gives CASKGSQSYEQYF.